This T cell receptor (beta chain) was documented in a study of PD-1 blockade in classical Hodgkin lymphoma. Study observations and caveats: Reports indicated that newly diagnosed patients had lower baseline TCR diversity than healthy donors did.

This CDR3 has 13 amino acids. Germline CDR1 and CDR2: SEHNR and FQNEAQ (reference sequence). Stated time point: newly diagnosed, previously untreated cHL patient sample. Magnetic negative selection served to purify CD4+ T cells out of PBMCs that had been thawed. TCRdb keeps only in-frame clones here, not all; method: immunoSEQ multiplex PCR. The sample holds about 25,000 clones, 91% seen once. Regarding this clone: Antigen: not known. Sequence at one end of the junction differs from germline and may be a read error.

This receptor was taken from a human donor with classical Hodgkin lymphoma. The chain recombines TRBV7-9 with TRBJ2-3, with unresolved D. Sequencing was done on a sample of CD4+ T cells from blood. DNA of the CDR3: TGTGCCAACAGCTTCGAGGGCACAGATACGCAGTATTTT. This gives the protein CANSFEGTDTQYF.